This T cell receptor beta chain comes out of a study of T cell repertoires in cytomegalovirus infection. TCRdb reprocessed the reads via MiXCR and lists one record per CDR3 protein. Seen here are over 450,000 distinct CDR3 sequences, over 9% observed once, and the top ten hold 10% to 13%. This clonotype was recorded many times. CDR3 length: 14 amino acids. Germline lookup yields CDR1 SGHTA and CDR2 FQGTGA. Deletions cut 3 bases from V and 3 bases from J, with 8 bases between. The rearrangement uses TRBV7-3 and TRBJ2-2; the D is unclear. The sequenced sample consisted of PBMCs. The TCR was taken from a human donor in good health (CMV status not recorded). Some clones in this sample may be carry-over from other donors' samples. This CDR3 reads CASSFEPHTGELFF. CDR3 coding DNA: TGTGCCAGCAGCTTCGAGCCCCACACCGGGGAGCTGTTTTTT.